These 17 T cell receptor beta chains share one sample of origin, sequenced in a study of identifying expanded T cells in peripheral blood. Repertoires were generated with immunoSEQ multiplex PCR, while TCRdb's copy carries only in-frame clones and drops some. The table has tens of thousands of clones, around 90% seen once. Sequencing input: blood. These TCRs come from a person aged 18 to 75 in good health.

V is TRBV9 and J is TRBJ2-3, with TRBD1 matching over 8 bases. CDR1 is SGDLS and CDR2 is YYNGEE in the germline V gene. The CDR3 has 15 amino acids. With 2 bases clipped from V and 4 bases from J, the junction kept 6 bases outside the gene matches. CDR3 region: CASSVQGARPDTQYF. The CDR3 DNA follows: TGTGCCAGCAGCGTCCAGGGGGCGCGCCCAGATACGCAGTATTTT.

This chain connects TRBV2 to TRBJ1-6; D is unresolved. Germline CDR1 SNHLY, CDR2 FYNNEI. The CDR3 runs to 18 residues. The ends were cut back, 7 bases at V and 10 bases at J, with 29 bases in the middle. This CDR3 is CASIEVLSRLEPRSPLHF. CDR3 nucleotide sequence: TGTGCCAGCATAGAAGTCCTCTCCCGACTGGAACCTAGGTCACCCCTCCACTTT.

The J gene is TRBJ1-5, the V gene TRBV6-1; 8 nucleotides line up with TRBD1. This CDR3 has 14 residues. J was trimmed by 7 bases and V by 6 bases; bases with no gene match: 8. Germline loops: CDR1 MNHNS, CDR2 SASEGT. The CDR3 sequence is CASSPQGVGQPQHF. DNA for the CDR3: TGTGCCAGCAGCCCACAGGGGGTAGGCCAGCCCCAGCATTTT.

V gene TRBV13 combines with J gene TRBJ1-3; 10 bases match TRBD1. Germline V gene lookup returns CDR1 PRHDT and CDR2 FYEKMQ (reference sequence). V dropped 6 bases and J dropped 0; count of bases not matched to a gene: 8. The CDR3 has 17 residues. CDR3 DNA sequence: TGTGCCAGCAGTTCGCGGACAGGGGGATACTCTGGAAACACCATATATTTT. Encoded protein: CASSSRTGGYSGNTIYF.

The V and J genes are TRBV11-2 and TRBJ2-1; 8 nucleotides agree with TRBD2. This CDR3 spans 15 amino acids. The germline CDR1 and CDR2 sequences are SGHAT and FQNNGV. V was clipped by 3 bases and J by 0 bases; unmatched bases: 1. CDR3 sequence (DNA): TGTGCCAGCAGCTTGCTAGCGGGCTCCTACAATGAGCAGTTCTTC. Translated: CASSLLAGSYNEQFF.

CDR3 amino acids: CASTRQGVFLETQYF. CDR3 DNA: TGTGCCAGCACCCGCCAGGGGGTTTTTTTAGAGACCCAGTACTTC. The gene calls are TRBV6-1 and TRBJ2-5; TRBD1 matches at 7 bases. Germline V gene data show CDR1 as MNHNS and CDR2 as SASEGT. J lost 4 bases, V lost 7 bases, and 12 bases had no gene match. The CDR3 contains 15 residues.

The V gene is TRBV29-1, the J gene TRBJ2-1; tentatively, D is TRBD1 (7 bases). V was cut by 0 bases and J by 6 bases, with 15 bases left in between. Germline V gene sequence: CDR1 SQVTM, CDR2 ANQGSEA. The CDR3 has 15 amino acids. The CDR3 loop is CSVEDGAGGSNEQFF. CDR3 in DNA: TGCAGCGTTGAAGACGGGGCAGGGGGGTCCAATGAGCAGTTCTTC.

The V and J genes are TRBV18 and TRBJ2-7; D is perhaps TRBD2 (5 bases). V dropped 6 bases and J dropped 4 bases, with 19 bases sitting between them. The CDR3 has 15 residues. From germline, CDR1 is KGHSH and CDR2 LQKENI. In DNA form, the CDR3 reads TGTGCCAGCTCGCCAGGCAGTGCGGGTTGGTACGAGCAGTACTTC. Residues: CASSPGSAGWYEQYF.

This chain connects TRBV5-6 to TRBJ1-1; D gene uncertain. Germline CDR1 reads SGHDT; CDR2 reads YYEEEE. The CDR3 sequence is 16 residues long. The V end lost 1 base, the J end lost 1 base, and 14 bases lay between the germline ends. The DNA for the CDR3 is TGTGCCAGCAGCTTGCATAAATTCGACCGGAACACTGAAGCTTTCTTT. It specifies CASSLHKFDRNTEAFF. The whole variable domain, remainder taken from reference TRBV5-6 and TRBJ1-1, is DAGVTQSPTHLIKTRGQQVTLRCSPKSGHDTVSWYQQALGQGPQFIFQYYEEEERQRGNFPDRFSGHQFPNYSSELNVNALLLGDSALYLCASSLHKFDRNTEAFFGQGTRLTVV.

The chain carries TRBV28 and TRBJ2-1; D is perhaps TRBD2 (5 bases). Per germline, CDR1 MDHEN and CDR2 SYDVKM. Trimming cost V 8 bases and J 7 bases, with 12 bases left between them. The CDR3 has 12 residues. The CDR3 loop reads CASRKPGNEQFF. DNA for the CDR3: TGTGCCAGCCGGAAGCCGGGGAATGAGCAGTTCTTC.

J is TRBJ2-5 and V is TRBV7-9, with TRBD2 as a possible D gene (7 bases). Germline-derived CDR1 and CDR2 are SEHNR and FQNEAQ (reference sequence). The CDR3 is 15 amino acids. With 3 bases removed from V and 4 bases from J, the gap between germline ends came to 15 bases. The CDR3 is CASSFLGGGGETQYF. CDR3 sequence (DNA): TGTGCCAGCAGCTTCTTAGGGGGAGGGGGAGAGACCCAGTACTTC.

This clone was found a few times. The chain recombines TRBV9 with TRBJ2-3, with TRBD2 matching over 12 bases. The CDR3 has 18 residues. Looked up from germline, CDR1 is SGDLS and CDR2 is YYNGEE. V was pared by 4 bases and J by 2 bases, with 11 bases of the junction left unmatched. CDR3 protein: CASSSPNTSGGITDTQYF. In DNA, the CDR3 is TGTGCCAGCAGCTCACCAAATACTAGCGGGGGGATCACAGATACGCAGTATTTT.

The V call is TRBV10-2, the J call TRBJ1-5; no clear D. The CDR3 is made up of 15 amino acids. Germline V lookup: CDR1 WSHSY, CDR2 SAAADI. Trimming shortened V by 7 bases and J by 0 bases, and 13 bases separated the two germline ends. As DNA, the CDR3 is TGCGCCAGCACCCCTTCCGGTTATAGCAATCAGCCCCAGCATTTT. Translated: CASTPSGYSNQPQHF.

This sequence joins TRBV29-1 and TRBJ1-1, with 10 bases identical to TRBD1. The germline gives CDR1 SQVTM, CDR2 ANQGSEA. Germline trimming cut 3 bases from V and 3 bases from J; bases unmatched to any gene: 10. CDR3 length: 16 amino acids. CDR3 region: CSVDTGQGRIHTEAFF. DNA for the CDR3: TGCAGCGTTGATACGGGACAGGGGAGAATCCACACTGAAGCTTTCTTT.

The CDR3: CSARFSREQYF. CDR3 DNA: TGCAGTGCTAGATTTTCCAGGGAGCAGTACTTC. J is TRBJ2-7 and V is TRBV20-1; no definite D call. Looked up from germline, CDR1 is DFQATT and CDR2 is SNEGSKA (reference sequence). The ends were cut back, 2 bases at V and 7 bases at J, with 9 bases in the middle. The CDR3 sequence is 11 residues long.

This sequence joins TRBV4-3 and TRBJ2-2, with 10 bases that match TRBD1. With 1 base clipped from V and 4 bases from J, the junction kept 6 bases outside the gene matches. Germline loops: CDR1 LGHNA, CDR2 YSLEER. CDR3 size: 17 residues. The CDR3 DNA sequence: TGCGCCAGCAGCCAAGGATTCGACAGGGGGCTCACCGGGGAGCTGTTTTTT. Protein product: CASSQGFDRGLTGELFF.

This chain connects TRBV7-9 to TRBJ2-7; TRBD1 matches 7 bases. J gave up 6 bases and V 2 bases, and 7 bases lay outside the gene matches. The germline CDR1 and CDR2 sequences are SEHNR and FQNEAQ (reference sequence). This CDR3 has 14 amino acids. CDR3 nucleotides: TGTGCCAGCAGCTTAACAGGGGCCGGTCTCGAGCAGTACTTC. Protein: CASSLTGAGLEQYF.